Listed below are T cell receptor beta chains from one sample, sequenced in a study of shared clonotypes between healthy human individuals. The assay was immunoSEQ multiplex PCR, and TCRdb's table has in-frame clones only and misses some. Among a few hundred thousand clones listed, more than 95% were seen once. The sample comprised naive CD4+ T cells sorted from blood. The receptor set was obtained from a woman aged 30 to 39 in good health. CDR3s include the opening cysteine and the closing phenylalanine or tryptophan. Each record gives: V gene, CDR3 protein.

>TRBV6-1
CASSGPPNTEAFF
>TRBV19
CASSRRESSYNEQFF
>TRBV9
CASSVEAVQNTEAFF
>TRBV2
CASRAGTETQYF
>TRBV28
CASSFLRTGFGDTQYF
>TRBV27
CATRRNTGIPHQPQHF
>TRBV18
CASSPPTAGGRTDTQYF
>TRBV30
CAWSTGTSGSVGETQYF
>TRBV6-6
CASRPGQDTGELFF
>TRBV6-1
CASLRPLDEQYF
>TRBV7-9
CASSLAGGERYEQYF
>TRBV28
CASSSYRGYRGKGEGEQFF
>TRBV19
CASSIAGNSGNTIYF
>TRBV5-1
CASSLTSGFNEQFF
>TRBV2
CASSDGRGNQPQHF
>TRBV5-1
CASKPGQGAVGELFF
>TRBV4-1
CASSQGRPLIPDTQYF
>TRBV30
CAWSTGDRLESGLGETQYF
>TRBV19
CASNKSRDRKGRSEAFF
>TRBV12-5
CASGKASFLRQDRYEQYF
>TRBV5-4
CASSYRTGEISNIQYF
>TRBV10-3
CAISEFGGANGYTF
>TRBV5-1
CASRAGTAYEQYF
>TRBV19
CASSIASGMVGEQFF
>TRBV7-9
CASTLRAGRTGELFF
>TRBV4-1
CASSQGKGTATNEKLFF
>TRBV6-1
CASSETPYSYNEQFF
>TRBV6-1
CASSPGRETQYF